Listed here are 10 T cell receptor beta chains from one sample, sequenced in a study of blood T cell repertoires in COVID-19. The method was immunoSEQ multiplex PCR; TCRdb's version includes in-frame clones alone and lacks a portion of them. In the table there are approximately 300,000 clones, around nine tenths of which are singletons. Sequenced sample: peripheral blood. Receptors originate from a woman under 40 with COVID-19, enrolled during active disease.

This clone was seen a few times. The V and J genes are TRBV5-1 and TRBJ2-3; possible D gene TRBD2, 6 bases. This CDR3 contains 15 residues. CDR1 is SGHRS, CDR2 YFSETQ, per germline. The V end lost 1 base, the J end lost 5 bases, and 14 bases lay between the germline ends. In nucleotides, the CDR3 is TGCGCCAGCAGCTTGCGGAGGGACCAGGTAGATACGCAGTATTTT. Protein: CASSLRRDQVDTQYF. Filled out from reference TRBV5-1 and TRBJ2-3, the complete variable domain reads KAGVTQTPRYLIKTRGQQVTLSCSPISGHRSVSWYQQTPGQGLQFLFEYFSETQRNKGNFPGRFSGRQFSNSRSEMNVSTLELGDSALYLCASSLRRDQVDTQYFGPGTRLTVL.

The rearrangement links TRBV5-1 to TRBJ1-2, with a weak D call TRBD1 (5 bases). Per germline, CDR1 SGHRS and CDR2 YFSETQ. Trimming shortened V by 5 bases and J by 4 bases, and 21 bases separated the two germline ends. The length of the CDR3 is 16 residues. The CDR3 nucleotides read TGCGCCAGCAGTTTTAGGGAGGGGCCCCTTTTCTATGGCTACACCTTC. Its protein is CASSFREGPLFYGYTF.

The chain is built from TRBV6-5 and TRBJ1-1; 11 bases are a match to TRBD1. The CDR3 covers 14 residues. The germline V gene has CDR1 MNHEY and CDR2 SVGAGI. Losses at the gene ends were 4 bases for V and 4 bases for J; bases not matched to a gene: 2. CDR3 nucleotide sequence: TGTGCCAGCAGTTCGGACAGGGGGCTCACTGAAGCTTTCTTT. Its translation is CASSSDRGLTEAFF.

A single count supports this clone. This sequence joins TRBV19 and TRBJ2-3; TRBD2 might be the D (7 bases). The CDR3 is 17 amino acids. Germline loops: CDR1 LNHDA, CDR2 SQIVND (reference sequence). Trimming stripped 0 bases from V and 6 bases from J, with 19 bases between. The CDR3 DNA reads TGTGCCAGTAGTATAGAATTGGCGGGGGCCCTTCGGGATACGCAGTATTTT. It yields the protein CASSIELAGALRDTQYF.

The chain carries TRBV7-2 and TRBJ2-3; tentative D call: TRBD2 (6 bases). CDR3 length equals 16 residues. V was clipped by 3 bases and J by 2 bases, with 15 bases between them. CDR1 SGHTA and CDR2 FQGNSA come from the germline V gene. CDR3 in DNA: TGTGCCAGCAGCTTGTGGGGGGAAATCGACACAGATACGCAGTATTTT. It yields the protein CASSLWGEIDTDTQYF.

This clone was recorded a few times. The CDR3: CAWSTGSNQPQHF. CDR3 bases: TGTGCCTGGAGTACAGGGAGCAATCAGCCCCAGCATTTT. This chain uses TRBV30 with TRBJ1-5, with a tentative D call TRBD1 (6 bases). V was shortened by 2 bases and J by 1 base, with 6 bases between the two germline ends. The CDR3 totals 13 residues. CDR1 is GTSNPN, CDR2 SVGIG, per germline (reference sequence).

The chain is built from TRBV9 and TRBJ1-2, with D perhaps matching TRBD1 (6 bases). The CDR3 is 16 residues long. The germline V gene encodes CDR1 SGDLS and CDR2 YYNGEE. V was trimmed by 2 bases and J by 3 bases, leaving 17 bases between them. The CDR3 reads CASSVPDSGTHYGYTF. CDR3 DNA sequence: TGTGCCAGCAGCGTCCCCGATTCCGGGACACACTATGGCTACACCTTC.

This chain uses TRBV16 with TRBJ1-1; D perhaps matches TRBD1 (6 bases). The CDR3 has 15 amino acids. CDR1 is KGHSY and CDR2 is FQNENV in the germline V gene. V dropped 3 bases and J dropped 2 bases, with 13 bases sitting between them. CDR3 in DNA: TGTGCCAGCAGCCATCCAGGGGCACCCAACACTGAAGCTTTCTTT. Its translation: CASSHPGAPNTEAFF.

CDR3 protein: CASSRDGSTDTQYF. The CDR3 DNA reads as TGCGCCAGCAGTCGTGACGGGAGCACAGATACGCAGTATTTT. The rearrangement joins TRBV5-1 to TRBJ2-3, with D hard to call. V lost 5 bases, J lost 0 bases, and 10 bases lay in between. CDR3 size: 14 residues. Looked up from germline, CDR1 is SGHRS and CDR2 is YFSETQ.

The CDR3 sequence is CASSLVVVGDEQYF. CDR3 DNA: TGTGCCAGCAGCTTAGTAGTGGTGGGCGACGAGCAGTACTTC. This rearrangement joins TRBV7-4 to TRBJ2-7; the D is unclear. This CDR3 comprises 14 residues. Trimming removed 1 base from V and 5 bases from J, with 12 bases in between. Germline V gene lookup returns CDR1 SGHVT and CDR2 SQSDAQ.